This T cell receptor beta chain was found in a study of blood T cell repertoires in COVID-19. Across the study: The United States, Italy and Spain were the sources of the acute and convalescent COVID-19 samples. Sample material is recorded as cDNA or gDNA derived from T cells, B-cell-depleted T cells, or PBMCs.

Under the authors' procedure: Estimation of nucleated cell counts relied on the amplification of reference gene primers. The protocol was immunoSEQ multiplex PCR, while the TCRdb copy is restricted to in-frame clones and leaves out a portion. The DNA was the basis for D and trimming; V, J and clone size are from that table. The sample contains about 160,000 clones, roughly 78% of which appear only once. This CDR3 has 14 amino acids. Germline V gene lookup returns CDR1 SGHKS and CDR2 YYEKEE (reference sequence). Trimming removed 3 bases from V and 6 bases from J; junction bases left unmatched: 5. This clone was found once.

The chain uses TRBV5-5 and TRBJ2-2; 7 positions agree with TRBD1. The clonotype originates from a human donor with acute or convalescent COVID-19. The donor label of this sample is uncertain. The sample taken for sequencing was peripheral blood. The CDR3 DNA reads TGTGCCAGCAGCTCGTGGACAGGTCCCGGGGAGCTGTTTTTT. Translated, it gives CASSSWTGPGELFF.